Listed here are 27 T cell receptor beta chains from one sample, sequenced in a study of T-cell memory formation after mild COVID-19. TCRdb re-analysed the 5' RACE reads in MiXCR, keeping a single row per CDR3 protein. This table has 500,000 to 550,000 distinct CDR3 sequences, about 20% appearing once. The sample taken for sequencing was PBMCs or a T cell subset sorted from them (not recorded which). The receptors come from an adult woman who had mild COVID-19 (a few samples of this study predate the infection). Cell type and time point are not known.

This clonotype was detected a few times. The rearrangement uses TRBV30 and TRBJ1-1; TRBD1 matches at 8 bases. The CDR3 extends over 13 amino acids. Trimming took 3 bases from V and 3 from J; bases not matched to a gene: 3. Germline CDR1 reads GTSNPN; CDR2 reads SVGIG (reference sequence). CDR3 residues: CAWSWTGYTEAFF. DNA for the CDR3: TGTGCCTGGAGCTGGACAGGGTACACTGAAGCTTTCTTT.

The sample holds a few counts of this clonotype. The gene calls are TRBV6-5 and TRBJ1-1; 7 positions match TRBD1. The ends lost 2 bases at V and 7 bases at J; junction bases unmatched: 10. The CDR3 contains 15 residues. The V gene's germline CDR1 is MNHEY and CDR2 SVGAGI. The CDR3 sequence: CASSYKTGKVGEAFF. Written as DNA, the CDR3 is TGTGCCAGCAGTTACAAGACAGGGAAGGTCGGTGAAGCTTTCTTT.

CDR3: CASSLEEGPSTDTQYF. The CDR3 nucleotides read TGTGCCAGCAGCTTAGAGGAGGGACCTAGCACAGATACGCAGTATTTT. This sequence joins TRBV7-9 and TRBJ2-3, with D maybe TRBD2 (6 bases). Germline assignment: CDR1 SEHNR and CDR2 FQNEAQ (reference sequence). This CDR3 region has 16 residues. Trimming stripped 1 base from V and 0 bases from J, with 11 bases between.

The DNA of the CDR3 is TGTGCCAGCAGCCCGGGACAGCTCGGCCTGTTTTTT. Protein product: CASSPGQLGLFF. The chain uses TRBV4-2 and TRBJ1-4; 7 nucleotides line up with TRBD1. CDR1 is LGHNA, CDR2 YNFKEQ, per germline. CDR3 length: 12 amino acids. Unmatched junction bases numbered 7, after V lost 4 bases and J lost 14 bases.

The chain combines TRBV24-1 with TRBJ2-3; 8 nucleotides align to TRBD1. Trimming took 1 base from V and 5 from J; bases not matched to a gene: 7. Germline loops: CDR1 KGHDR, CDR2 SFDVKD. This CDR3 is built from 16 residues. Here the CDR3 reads CATSDLAGQGEDTQYF. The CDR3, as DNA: TGTGCCACCAGTGATTTAGCCGGACAGGGTGAAGATACGCAGTATTTT.

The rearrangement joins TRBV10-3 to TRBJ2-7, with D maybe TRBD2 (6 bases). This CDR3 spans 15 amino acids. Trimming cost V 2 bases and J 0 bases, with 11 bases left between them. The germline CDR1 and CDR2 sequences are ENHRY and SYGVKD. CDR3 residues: CAISEPWTTSYEQYF. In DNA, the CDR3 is TGTGCCATCAGTGAGCCTTGGACTACCTCCTACGAGCAGTACTTC.

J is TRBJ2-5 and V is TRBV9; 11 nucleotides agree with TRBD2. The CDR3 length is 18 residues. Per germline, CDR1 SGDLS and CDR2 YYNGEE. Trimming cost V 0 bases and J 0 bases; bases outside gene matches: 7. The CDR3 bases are TGTGCCAGCAGCGTAGCAGTAGCGGGGGGGAGTTACCAAGAGACCCAGTACTTC. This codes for CASSVAVAGGSYQETQYF.

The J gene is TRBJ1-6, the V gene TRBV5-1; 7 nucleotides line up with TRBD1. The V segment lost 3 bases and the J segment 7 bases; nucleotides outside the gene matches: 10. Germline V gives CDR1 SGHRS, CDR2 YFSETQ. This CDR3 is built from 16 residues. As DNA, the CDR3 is TGCGCCAGCAGCTATAGCGGACAGGTGGGCAATTCACCCCTCCACTTT. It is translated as CASSYSGQVGNSPLHF.

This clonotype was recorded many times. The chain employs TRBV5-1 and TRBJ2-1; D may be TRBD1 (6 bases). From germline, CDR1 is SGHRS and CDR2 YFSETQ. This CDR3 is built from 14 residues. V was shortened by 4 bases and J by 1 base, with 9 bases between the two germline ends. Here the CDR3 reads CASSPDRSYNEQFF. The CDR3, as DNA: TGCGCCAGCAGCCCCGACAGGTCCTACAATGAGCAGTTCTTC.

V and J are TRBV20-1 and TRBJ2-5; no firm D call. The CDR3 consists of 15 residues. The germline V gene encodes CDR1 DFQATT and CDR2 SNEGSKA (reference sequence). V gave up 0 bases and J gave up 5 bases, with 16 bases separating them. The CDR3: CSARDGRSNQETQYF. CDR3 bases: TGCAGTGCTAGAGATGGGCGAAGTAATCAGGAGACCCAGTACTTC.

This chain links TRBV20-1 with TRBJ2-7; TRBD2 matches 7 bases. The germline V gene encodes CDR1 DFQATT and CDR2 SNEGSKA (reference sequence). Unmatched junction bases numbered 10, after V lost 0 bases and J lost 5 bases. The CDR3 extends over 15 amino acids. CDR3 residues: CSAREWEAGSHEQYF. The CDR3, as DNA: TGCAGTGCTAGAGAGTGGGAAGCGGGATCCCACGAGCAGTACTTC.

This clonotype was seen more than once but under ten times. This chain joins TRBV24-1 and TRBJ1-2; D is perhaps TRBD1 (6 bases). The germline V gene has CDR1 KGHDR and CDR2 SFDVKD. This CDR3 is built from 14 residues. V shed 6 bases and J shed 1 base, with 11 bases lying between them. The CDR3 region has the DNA TGTGCCACCAGTCCTCGGACAGTTAACTATGGCTACACCTTC. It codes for CATSPRTVNYGYTF.

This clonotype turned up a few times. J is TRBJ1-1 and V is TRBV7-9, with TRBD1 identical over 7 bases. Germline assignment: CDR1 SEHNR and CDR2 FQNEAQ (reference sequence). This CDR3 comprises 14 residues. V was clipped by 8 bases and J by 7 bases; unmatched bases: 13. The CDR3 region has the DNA TGTGCCAGCGGCCCCTTCAGGGGGGGGGATGAAGCTTTCTTT. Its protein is CASGPFRGGDEAFF.

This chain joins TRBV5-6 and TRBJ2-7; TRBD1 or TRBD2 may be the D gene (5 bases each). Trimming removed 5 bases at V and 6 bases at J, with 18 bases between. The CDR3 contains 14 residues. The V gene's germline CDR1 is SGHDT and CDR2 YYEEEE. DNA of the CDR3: TGTGCCAGCAGATTAGGGACGGGGCCTGTCGAGCAGTACTTC. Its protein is CASRLGTGPVEQYF.

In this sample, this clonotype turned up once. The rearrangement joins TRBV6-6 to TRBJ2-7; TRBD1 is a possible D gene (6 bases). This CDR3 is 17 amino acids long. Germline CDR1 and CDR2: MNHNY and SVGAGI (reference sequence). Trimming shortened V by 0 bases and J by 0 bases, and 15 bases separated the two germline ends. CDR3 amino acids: CASSYSSNRDISYEQYF. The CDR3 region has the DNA TGTGCCAGCAGTTACTCCTCCAACAGGGATATCTCCTACGAGCAGTACTTC.

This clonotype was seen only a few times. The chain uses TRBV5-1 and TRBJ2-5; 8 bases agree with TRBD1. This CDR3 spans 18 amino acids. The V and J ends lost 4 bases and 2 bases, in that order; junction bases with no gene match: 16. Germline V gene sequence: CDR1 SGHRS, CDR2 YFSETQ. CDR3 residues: CASSIGQGGVLVQETQYF. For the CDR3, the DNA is TGCGCCAGCAGCATAGGACAGGGTGGTGTATTGGTGCAAGAGACCCAGTACTTC.

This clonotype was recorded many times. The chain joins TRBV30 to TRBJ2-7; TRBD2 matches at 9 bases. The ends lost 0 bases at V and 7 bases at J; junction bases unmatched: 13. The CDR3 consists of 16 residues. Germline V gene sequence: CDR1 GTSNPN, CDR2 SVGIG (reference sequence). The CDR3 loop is CAWSVGAGGGAREQYF. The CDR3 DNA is TGTGCCTGGAGTGTCGGAGCAGGCGGGGGGGCAAGGGAGCAGTACTTC.

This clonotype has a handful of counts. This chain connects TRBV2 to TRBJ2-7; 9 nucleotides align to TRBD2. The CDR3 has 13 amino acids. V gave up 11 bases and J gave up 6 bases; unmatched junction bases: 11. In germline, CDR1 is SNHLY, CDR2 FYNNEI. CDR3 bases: TGTGCCGGCCATGGGCGGGAGGGCCGCGAGCAGTACTTC. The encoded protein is CAGHGREGREQYF. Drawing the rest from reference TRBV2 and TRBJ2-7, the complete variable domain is EPEVTQTPSHQVTQMGQEVILRCVPISNHLYFYWYRQILGQKVEFLVSFYNNEISEKSEIFDDQFSVERPDGSNFTLKIRSTKLEDSAMYFCAGHGREGREQYFGPGTRLTVT.

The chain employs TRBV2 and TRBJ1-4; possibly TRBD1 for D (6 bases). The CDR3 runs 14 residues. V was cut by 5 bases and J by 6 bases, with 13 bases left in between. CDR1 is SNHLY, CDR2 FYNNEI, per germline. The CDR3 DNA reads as TGTGCCAGCAGTCCGACAGGAGGGGATGAAAAACTGTTTTTT. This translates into CASSPTGGDEKLFF.

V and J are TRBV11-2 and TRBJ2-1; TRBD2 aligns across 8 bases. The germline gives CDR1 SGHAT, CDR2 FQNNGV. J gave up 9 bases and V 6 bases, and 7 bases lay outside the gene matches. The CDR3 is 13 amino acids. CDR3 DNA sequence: TGTGCCAGCAGGCCAGGACGGGAGGGTGAGCAGTTCTTC. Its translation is CASRPGREGEQFF.

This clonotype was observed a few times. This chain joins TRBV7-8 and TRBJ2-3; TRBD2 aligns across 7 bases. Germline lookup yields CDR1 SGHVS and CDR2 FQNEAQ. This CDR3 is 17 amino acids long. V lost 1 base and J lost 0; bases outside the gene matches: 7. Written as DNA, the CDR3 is TGTGCCAGCAGCTTAGGGTGGCGGGAGACGAGCACAGATACGCAGTATTTT. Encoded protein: CASSLGWRETSTDTQYF.

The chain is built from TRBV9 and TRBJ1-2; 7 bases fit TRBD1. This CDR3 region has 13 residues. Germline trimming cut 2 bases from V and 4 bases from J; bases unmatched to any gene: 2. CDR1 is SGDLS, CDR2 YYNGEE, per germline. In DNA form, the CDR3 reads TGTGCCAGCAGCGTGTCAGGGGGCTATGGCTACACCTTC. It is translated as CASSVSGGYGYTF.

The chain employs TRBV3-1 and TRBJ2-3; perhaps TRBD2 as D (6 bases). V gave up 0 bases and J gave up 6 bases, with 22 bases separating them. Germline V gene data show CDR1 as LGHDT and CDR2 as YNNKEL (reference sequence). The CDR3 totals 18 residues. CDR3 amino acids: CASSQDHLSGGMVDTQYF. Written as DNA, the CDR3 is TGTGCCAGCAGCCAAGATCACCTGAGTGGGGGGATGGTGGATACGCAGTATTTT.

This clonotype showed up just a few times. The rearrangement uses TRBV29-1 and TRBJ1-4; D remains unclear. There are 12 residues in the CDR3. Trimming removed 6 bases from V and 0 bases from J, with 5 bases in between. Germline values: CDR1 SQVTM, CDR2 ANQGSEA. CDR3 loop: CSVSSTNEKLFF. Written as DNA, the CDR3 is TGCAGCGTCTCTTCAACTAATGAAAAACTGTTTTTT. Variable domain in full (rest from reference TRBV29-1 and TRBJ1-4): SAVISQKPSRDICQRGTSLTIQCQVDSQVTMMFWYRQQPGQSLTLIATANQGSEATYESGFVIDKFPISRPNLTFSTLTVSNMSPEDSSIYLCSVSSTNEKLFFGSGTQLSVL.

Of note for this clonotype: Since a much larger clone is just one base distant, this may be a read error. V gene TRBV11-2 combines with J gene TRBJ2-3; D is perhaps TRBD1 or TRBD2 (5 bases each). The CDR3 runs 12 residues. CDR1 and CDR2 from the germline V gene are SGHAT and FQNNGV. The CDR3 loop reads CASSGGTDKQYF. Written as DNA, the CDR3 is TGTGCCAGCAGCGGGGGAACGGATAAGCAGTATTTT.

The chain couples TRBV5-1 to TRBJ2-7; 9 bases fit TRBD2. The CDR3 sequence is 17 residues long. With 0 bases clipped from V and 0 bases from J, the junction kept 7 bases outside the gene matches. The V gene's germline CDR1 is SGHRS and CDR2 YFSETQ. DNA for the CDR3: TGCGCCAGCAGCTTGGCCCCTTCGACTAGCGGCTCCTACGAGCAGTACTTC. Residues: CASSLAPSTSGSYEQYF.

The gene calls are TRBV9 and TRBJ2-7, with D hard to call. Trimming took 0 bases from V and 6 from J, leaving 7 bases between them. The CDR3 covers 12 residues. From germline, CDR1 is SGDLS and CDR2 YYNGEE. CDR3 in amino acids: CASSVADTEQYF. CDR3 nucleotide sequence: TGTGCCAGCAGCGTAGCAGATACCGAGCAGTACTTC.